The clone carrying this T cell receptor beta chain turned up a few times. The sample, approximately 11 milliliters of peripheral blood, was drawn from each donor. This sample is drawn from a study of blood T cells in healthy people across ages. Together with a sample-barcoded 5' primer, a J-beta primer mix was included in a second PCR lasting about 6 to 11 cycles. TCRdb independently ran MiXCR on the 5' RACE reads; one entry per CDR3 protein. The sample consists of over 700,000 distinct CDR3 sequences, roughly 25% of them appearing once. Separately, the same data were catalogued under a study of T cells of mothers and their children. That source notes: Five to seven children and their three healthy Caucasian mothers were the donors.

This TCR derives from a boy between 10 and 17 years old in good health. Sequencing used blood.

The CDR3 region has the DNA TGCAGCGTTGAAGGACGGAGGGGAGGGGAGACCCAGTACTTC. It yields the protein CSVEGRRGGETQYF. The chain combines TRBV29-1 with TRBJ2-5; 7 positions match TRBD2. The CDR3 extends over 14 amino acids. Germline V gene lookup returns CDR1 SQVTM and CDR2 ANQGSEA. The ends lost 1 base at V and 5 bases at J; junction bases unmatched: 7.